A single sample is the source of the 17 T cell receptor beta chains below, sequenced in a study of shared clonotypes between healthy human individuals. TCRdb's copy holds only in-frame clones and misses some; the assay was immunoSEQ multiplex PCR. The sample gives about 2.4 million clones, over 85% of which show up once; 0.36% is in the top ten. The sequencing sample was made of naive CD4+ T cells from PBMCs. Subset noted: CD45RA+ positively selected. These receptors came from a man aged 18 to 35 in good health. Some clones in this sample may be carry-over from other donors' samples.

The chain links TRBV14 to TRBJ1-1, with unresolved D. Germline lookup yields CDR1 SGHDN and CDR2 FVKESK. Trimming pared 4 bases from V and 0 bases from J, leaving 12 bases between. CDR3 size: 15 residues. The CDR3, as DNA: TGTGCCAGCAGCCCCAGTAATTTCCTGAACACTGAAGCTTTCTTT. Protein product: CASSPSNFLNTEAFF.

CDR3 sequence reads: CASSPSYQPQHF. DNA of the CDR3: TGTGCCAGCAGCCCGAGCTATCAGCCCCAGCATTTT. The V and J genes are TRBV7-2 and TRBJ1-5; D remains unclear. The length of the CDR3 is 12 residues. V shed 5 bases and J shed 5 bases, with 7 bases lying between them. Germline V gives CDR1 SGHTA, CDR2 FQGNSA.

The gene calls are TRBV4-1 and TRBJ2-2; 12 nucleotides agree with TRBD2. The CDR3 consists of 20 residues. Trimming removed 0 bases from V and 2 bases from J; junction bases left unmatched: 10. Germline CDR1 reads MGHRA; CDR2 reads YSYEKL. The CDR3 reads CASSQEGLSSGRGNTGELFF. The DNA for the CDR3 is TGCGCCAGCAGCCAAGAGGGACTTTCTAGCGGGAGGGGAAACACCGGGGAGCTGTTTTTT.

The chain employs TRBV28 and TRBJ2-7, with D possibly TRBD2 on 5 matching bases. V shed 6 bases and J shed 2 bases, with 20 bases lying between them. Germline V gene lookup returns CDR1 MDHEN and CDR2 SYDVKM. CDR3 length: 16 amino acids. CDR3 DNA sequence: TGTGCCAGCAGCCAAATCGAGGGAACATTGACCTACGAGCAGTACTTC. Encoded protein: CASSQIEGTLTYEQYF.

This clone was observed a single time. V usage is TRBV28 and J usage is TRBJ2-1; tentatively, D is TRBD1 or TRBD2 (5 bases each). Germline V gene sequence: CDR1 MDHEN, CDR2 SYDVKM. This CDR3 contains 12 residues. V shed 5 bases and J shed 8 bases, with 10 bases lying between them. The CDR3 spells CASSRDRDEQFF. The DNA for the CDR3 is TGTGCCAGCAGTCGGGACCGGGATGAGCAGTTCTTC.

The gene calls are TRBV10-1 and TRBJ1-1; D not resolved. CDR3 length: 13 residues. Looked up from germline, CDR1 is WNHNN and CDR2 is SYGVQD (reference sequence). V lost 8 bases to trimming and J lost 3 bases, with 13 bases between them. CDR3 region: CASANGRDTEAFF. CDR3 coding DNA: TGCGCCAGCGCCAATGGGAGGGACACTGAAGCTTTCTTT.

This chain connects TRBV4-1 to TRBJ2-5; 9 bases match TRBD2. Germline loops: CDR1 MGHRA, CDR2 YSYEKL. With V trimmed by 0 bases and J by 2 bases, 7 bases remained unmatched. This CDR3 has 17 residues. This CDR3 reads CASSQEVAAGGQETQYF. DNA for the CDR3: TGCGCCAGCAGCCAAGAGGTCGCGGCGGGAGGGCAAGAGACCCAGTACTTC.

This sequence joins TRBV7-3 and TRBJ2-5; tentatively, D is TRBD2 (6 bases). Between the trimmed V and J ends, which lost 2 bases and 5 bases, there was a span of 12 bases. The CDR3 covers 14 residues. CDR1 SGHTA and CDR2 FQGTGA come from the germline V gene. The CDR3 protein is CASSLGHRGETQYF. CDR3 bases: TGTGCCAGCAGCTTAGGACATCGGGGGGAGACCCAGTACTTC.

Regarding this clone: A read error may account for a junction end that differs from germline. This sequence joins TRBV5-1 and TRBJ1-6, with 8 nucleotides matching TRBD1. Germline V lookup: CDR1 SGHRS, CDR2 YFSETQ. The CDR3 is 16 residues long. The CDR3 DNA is TGCGCCAGCAGTTTGGACTCCAGGGGGACAGGTTCACCCCTCCACTTT. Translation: CASSLDSRGTGSPLHF.

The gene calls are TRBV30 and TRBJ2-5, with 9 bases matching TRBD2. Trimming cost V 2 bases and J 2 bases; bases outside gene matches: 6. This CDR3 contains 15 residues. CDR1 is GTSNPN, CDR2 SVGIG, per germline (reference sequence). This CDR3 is CAWSRGSGGQETQYF. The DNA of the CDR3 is TGTGCCTGGAGTCGAGGTAGCGGGGGACAAGAGACCCAGTACTTC.

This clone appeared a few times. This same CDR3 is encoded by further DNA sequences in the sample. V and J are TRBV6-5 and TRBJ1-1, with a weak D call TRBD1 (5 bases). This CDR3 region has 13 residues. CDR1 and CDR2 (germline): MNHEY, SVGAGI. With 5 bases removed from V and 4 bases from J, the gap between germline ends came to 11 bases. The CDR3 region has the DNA TGTGCCAGCAGTCGAGGGGAGGGCACTGAAGCTTTCTTT. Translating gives CASSRGEGTEAFF.

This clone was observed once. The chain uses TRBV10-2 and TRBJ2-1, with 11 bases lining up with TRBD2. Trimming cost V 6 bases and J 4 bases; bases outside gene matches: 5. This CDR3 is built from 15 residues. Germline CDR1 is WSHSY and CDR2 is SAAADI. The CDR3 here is CASRRTSGSYNEQFF. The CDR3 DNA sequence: TGCGCCAGCAGGCGAACTAGCGGGAGTTACAATGAGCAGTTCTTC.

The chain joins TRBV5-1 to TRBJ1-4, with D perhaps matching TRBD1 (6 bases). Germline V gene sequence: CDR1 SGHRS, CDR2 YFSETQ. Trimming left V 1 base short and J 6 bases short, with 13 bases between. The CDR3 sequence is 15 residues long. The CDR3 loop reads CASSLFGGRDEKLFF. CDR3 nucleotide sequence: TGCGCCAGCAGCTTGTTTGGGGGGCGCGATGAAAAACTGTTTTTT.

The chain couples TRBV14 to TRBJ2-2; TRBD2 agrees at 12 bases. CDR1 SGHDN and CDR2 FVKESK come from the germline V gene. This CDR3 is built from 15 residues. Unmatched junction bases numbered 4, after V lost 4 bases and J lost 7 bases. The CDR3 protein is CASSRLAGEFGELFF. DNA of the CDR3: TGTGCCAGCAGCCGACTAGCGGGAGAGTTCGGGGAGCTGTTTTTT.

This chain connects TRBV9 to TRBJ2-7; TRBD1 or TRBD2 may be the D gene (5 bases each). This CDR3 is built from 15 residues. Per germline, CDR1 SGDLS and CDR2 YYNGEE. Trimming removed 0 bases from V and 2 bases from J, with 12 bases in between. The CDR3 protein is CASSVGGQRTYEQYF. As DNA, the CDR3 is TGTGCCAGCAGCGTAGGGGGCCAGCGGACCTACGAGCAGTACTTC.

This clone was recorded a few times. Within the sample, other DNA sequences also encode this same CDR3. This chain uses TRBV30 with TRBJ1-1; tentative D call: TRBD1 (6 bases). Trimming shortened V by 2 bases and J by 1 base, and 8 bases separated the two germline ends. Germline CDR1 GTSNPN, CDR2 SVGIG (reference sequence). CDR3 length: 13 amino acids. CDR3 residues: CAWSLQGNTEAFF. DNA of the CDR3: TGTGCCTGGAGTCTACAGGGGAACACTGAAGCTTTCTTT.

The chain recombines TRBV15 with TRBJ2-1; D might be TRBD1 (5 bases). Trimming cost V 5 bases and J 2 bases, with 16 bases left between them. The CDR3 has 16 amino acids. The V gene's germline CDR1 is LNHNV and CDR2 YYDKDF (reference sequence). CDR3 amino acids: CATSPRGRGTYNEQFF. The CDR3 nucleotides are TGTGCCACCAGCCCGAGAGGAAGGGGAACCTACAATGAGCAGTTCTTC.